The present entry profiles one TCR beta chain with its context. Germline assignment: CDR1 SGHKS and CDR2 YYEKEE (reference sequence). The CDR3 totals 15 residues. V was trimmed by 0 bases and J by 10 bases, leaving 14 bases between them. This sample was taken from a study of blood T cell repertoires in COVID-19. Using immunoSEQ multiplex PCR, the repertoire was profiled, and TCRdb retains in-frame clones only, with some absent. Here the sample spans some 310,000 clones, approximately 89% being singletons. This sequence originates from a woman aged 25 to 39 who had recovered from COVID-19. The chain employs TRBV5-5 and TRBJ1-6; D may be TRBD1 (6 bases). The sequencing sample was made of PBMCs or T cells enriched from blood (not recorded which). The DNA of the CDR3 is TGTGCCAGCAGCTTGGCCCCACAGGGCTGGTCACCCCTCCACTTT. It codes for CASSLAPQGWSPLHF.